These 26 T cell receptor beta chains originate from one sample sequenced in a study of OX40 agonist ivuxolimab in advanced cancers. Repertoires were generated with immunoSEQ multiplex PCR, while TCRdb's copy carries only in-frame clones and drops some. The table has 70,000 or so clones, over 60% seen once. The sequencing used CD4+ or CD8+ T cells sorted from blood, collected in a trial of the OX40 agonist ivuxolimab. Receptor source: an adult with an advanced solid tumor such as melanoma, head and neck, liver or kidney cancer.

The rearrangement links TRBV18 to TRBJ2-1, with D perhaps TRBD2 (6 bases). Per germline, CDR1 KGHSH and CDR2 LQKENI. V gave up 3 bases and J gave up 0 bases, with 15 bases separating them. This CDR3 has 17 residues. CDR3 region: CASSPPGRDSSYNEQFF. DNA for the CDR3: TGTGCCAGCTCACCCCCGGGCCGGGACTCCTCCTACAATGAGCAGTTCTTC. Full variable domain (missing parts from reference TRBV18 and TRBJ2-1): NAGVMQNPRHLVRRRGQEARLRCSPMKGHSHVYWYRQLPEEGLKFMVYLQKENIIDESGMPKERFSAEFPKEGPSILRIQQVVRGDSAAYFCASSPPGRDSSYNEQFFGPGTRLTVL.

This clone was counted once. This chain uses TRBV6-6 with TRBJ2-2; D is unresolved. CDR1 is MNHNY and CDR2 is SVGAGI in the germline V gene (reference sequence). The CDR3 sequence is 15 residues long. Trimming left V 4 bases short and J 1 base short, with 10 bases between. CDR3 sequence: CASSSLYQNTGELFF. The CDR3 nucleotides are TGTGCCAGCAGTTCTTTGTACCAGAACACCGGGGAGCTGTTTTTT.

This chain connects TRBV7-6 to TRBJ2-5; D not certain. The V gene's germline CDR1 is SGHVS and CDR2 FNYEAQ. The V end lost 5 bases, the J end lost 2 bases, and 3 bases lay between the germline ends. CDR3 length: 11 residues. In nucleotides, the CDR3 is TGTGCCAGCAGCCTACAAGAGACCCAGTACTTC. Translating it yields CASSLQETQYF.

This clone appeared a single time. The chain uses TRBV19 and TRBJ2-6; 14 nucleotides align to TRBD2. This CDR3 spans 19 amino acids. Germline V CDR1 and CDR2: LNHDA, SQIVND (reference sequence). V dropped 6 bases and J dropped 1; count of bases not matched to a gene: 8. CDR3 sequence reads: CASRTSGRAPTSGANVLTF. The CDR3 coding sequence is TGTGCCAGTAGGACTAGCGGGAGGGCCCCAACTTCTGGGGCCAACGTCCTGACTTTC.

This clone was seen once. V gene TRBV6-1 combines with J gene TRBJ2-3; 7 bases fit TRBD2. V gave up 8 bases and J gave up 2 bases; unmatched junction bases: 7. CDR1 is MNHNS and CDR2 is SASEGT in the germline V gene. The CDR3 contains 14 residues. CDR3 loop: CASGRLAVTDTQYF. In DNA form, the CDR3 reads TGTGCCAGCGGTCGGCTAGCGGTCACAGATACGCAGTATTTT.

The J gene is TRBJ1-6, the V gene TRBV19, with D hard to call. Trimming pared 2 bases from V and 8 bases from J, leaving 22 bases between. This CDR3 is built from 18 residues. In germline, CDR1 is LNHDA, CDR2 SQIVND (reference sequence). The CDR3 nucleotides are TGTGCCAGTAGTATATTGGCTTCGGCCTCTGAGGGTCATTCACCCCTCCACTTT. Amino acid sequence: CASSILASASEGHSPLHF.

V and J are TRBV18 and TRBJ1-2; D is ambiguous. Looked up from germline, CDR1 is KGHSH and CDR2 is LQKENI. The V and J ends lost 3 bases and 4 bases respectively, with 15 bases between them. The CDR3 extends over 15 amino acids. Written as DNA, the CDR3 is TGTGCCAGCTCACCCCGGCGGGGAGCGGGCTATGGCTACACCTTC. The encoded protein is CASSPRRGAGYGYTF.

This rearrangement joins TRBV18 to TRBJ1-2; 10 nucleotides match TRBD1. Germline assignment: CDR1 KGHSH and CDR2 LQKENI. V trimming: 3 bases; J trimming: 8 bases; junction bases outside the gene matches: 6. This CDR3 is 14 amino acids long. The CDR3 is CASSPRQGAEGYTF. The CDR3 coding sequence is TGTGCCAGCTCACCCAGACAGGGGGCTGAGGGCTACACCTTC.

This clone was observed a few times. The gene calls are TRBV13 and TRBJ1-2, with 8 bases matching TRBD1. From germline, CDR1 is PRHDT and CDR2 FYEKMQ (reference sequence). V trimming: 1 base; J trimming: 3 bases; junction bases outside the gene matches: 4. The CDR3 is 15 amino acids. CDR3 bases: TGTGCCAGCAGCTTAGTATCAGGGGGCGACTATGGCTACACCTTC. Protein sequence: CASSLVSGGDYGYTF.

This clone came up once. The V and J genes are TRBV5-1 and TRBJ2-5, with TRBD2 identical over 7 bases. Looked up from germline, CDR1 is SGHRS and CDR2 is YFSETQ. V lost 1 base to trimming and J lost 4 bases; unmatched junction nucleotides: 10. This CDR3 region has 16 residues. The CDR3 sequence: CASSLSRVTGGETQYF. In DNA form, the CDR3 reads TGCGCCAGCAGCTTGTCACGGGTCACGGGGGGAGAGACCCAGTACTTC.

V is TRBV11-2 and J is TRBJ2-1; TRBD2 agrees at 12 bases. Germline assignment: CDR1 SGHAT and CDR2 FQNNGV. Losses at the gene ends were 3 bases for V and 1 base for J; bases not matched to a gene: 4. The CDR3 loop spans 17 amino acids. The CDR3 DNA reads TGTGCCAGCAGCTTTTTGACTAGCGGGAGATCCTACAATGAGCAGTTCTTC. This translates into CASSFLTSGRSYNEQFF.

This chain joins TRBV19 and TRBJ1-2, with D hard to call. The germline V gene has CDR1 LNHDA and CDR2 SQIVND (reference sequence). V shed 6 bases and J shed 3 bases, with 14 bases lying between them. The CDR3 is 14 residues long. CDR3 sequence reads: CASSHTGSHYGYTF. CDR3 bases: TGTGCCAGTAGCCATACGGGATCGCACTATGGCTACACCTTC.

The rearrangement joins TRBV19 to TRBJ1-5, with D maybe TRBD1 (5 bases). Per the germline V gene, CDR1 is LNHDA and CDR2 is SQIVND (reference sequence). The V end lost 6 bases, the J end lost 9 bases, and 18 bases lay between the germline ends. The CDR3 runs 14 residues. CDR3 amino acids: CASRTGGGSAPQHF. The CDR3 region has the DNA TGTGCCAGTAGGACTGGGGGAGGCAGCGCGCCCCAGCATTTT. The whole variable domain, remainder taken from reference TRBV19 and TRBJ1-5, is DGGITQSPKYLFRKEGQNVTLSCEQNLNHDAMYWYRQDPGQGLRLIYYSQIVNDFQKGDIAEGYSVSREKKESFPLTVTSAQKNPTAFYLCASRTGGGSAPQHFGDGTRLSIL.

The chain is built from TRBV27 and TRBJ2-1; TRBD2 matches 9 bases. The CDR3 totals 13 residues. CDR1 is MNHEY and CDR2 is SMNVEV in the germline V gene (reference sequence). J was trimmed by 4 bases and V by 11 bases; bases with no gene match: 6. The CDR3 spells CASQGLAYNEQFF. In DNA form, the CDR3 reads TGTGCCTCGCAGGGACTAGCTTACAATGAGCAGTTCTTC.

This chain joins TRBV5-1 and TRBJ2-1, with TRBD2 identical over 9 bases. This CDR3 is 15 amino acids long. CDR1 and CDR2 (germline): SGHRS, YFSETQ. Losses at the gene ends were 0 bases for V and 4 bases for J; bases not matched to a gene: 2. CDR3 in amino acids: CASSLVAGDYNEQFF. In DNA, the CDR3 is TGCGCCAGCAGCTTGGTAGCGGGGGATTACAATGAGCAGTTCTTC.

The chain carries TRBV18 and TRBJ2-3; TRBD1 might be the D (5 bases). The germline V and J ends were trimmed by 6 bases and 5 bases, with 9 bases remaining between them. CDR3 length: 12 amino acids. The germline V gene encodes CDR1 KGHSH and CDR2 LQKENI. Here the CDR3 DNA reads TGTGCCAGCTCCCGCGACAGAGATACGCAGTATTTT. Amino acids: CASSRDRDTQYF.

The V and J genes are TRBV5-4 and TRBJ2-5, with 11 bases fitting TRBD2. The CDR3 extends over 15 amino acids. The germline CDR1 and CDR2 sequences are SGHNT and YYREEE (reference sequence). V shed 4 bases and J 6 bases; nucleotides not matched to a gene: 8. The CDR3 bases are TGTGCCAGCAGCCTAGCGGGAGGAGACGTGAAGACCCAGTACTTC. Translating it yields CASSLAGGDVKTQYF.

V and J are TRBV30 and TRBJ2-1, with a possible D match to TRBD1 (6 bases). This CDR3 is 13 amino acids long. Per germline, CDR1 GTSNPN and CDR2 SVGIG (reference sequence). The V gene lost 5 bases and the J gene lost 15 bases, with 23 bases spanning the gap. This CDR3 is CAWGTSPGPGLFF. CDR3 DNA: TGTGCCTGGGGGACATCCCCGGGACCAGGACTGTTCTTC.

The chain employs TRBV29-1 and TRBJ2-3; 8 bases are shared with TRBD1. V trimming: 6 bases; J trimming: 4 bases; junction bases outside the gene matches: 9. Germline V gene lookup returns CDR1 SQVTM and CDR2 ANQGSEA. The CDR3 sequence is 14 residues long. CDR3 loop: CSVEDRAHPDTQYF. DNA for the CDR3: TGCAGCGTAGAGGACAGGGCCCATCCAGATACGCAGTATTTT.

The CDR3, as DNA: TGTGCCAGCAGCACTCGGGGAACAACGGTCACAGATACGCAGTATTTT. Protein: CASSTRGTTVTDTQYF. The chain carries TRBV7-2 and TRBJ2-3; weak D call: TRBD2 (5 bases). CDR3 length equals 16 residues. Germline V lookup: CDR1 SGHTA, CDR2 FQGNSA. V gave up 5 bases and J gave up 2 bases, with 17 bases separating them.

The chain carries TRBV7-3 and TRBJ2-1; TRBD1 agrees at 8 bases. This CDR3 is built from 13 residues. The germline CDR1 and CDR2 sequences are SGHTA and FQGTGA. V shed 5 bases, J shed 7 bases, and the junction held 4 bases outside the gene matches. This CDR3 reads CASSVDRANEQFF. The DNA of the CDR3 is TGTGCCAGCAGCGTGGACAGGGCGAATGAGCAGTTCTTC.

The chain uses TRBV6-1 and TRBJ1-1, with D perhaps TRBD1 (5 bases). With 10 bases removed from V and 7 bases from J, the gap between germline ends came to 25 bases. CDR1 MNHNS and CDR2 SASEGT come from the germline V gene. The CDR3 contains 15 residues. CDR3 amino acids: CAILAERRVYDEAFF. CDR3 sequence (DNA): TGTGCCATCCTCGCAGAACGCAGGGTGTACGATGAAGCTTTCTTT.

V usage is TRBV28 and J usage is TRBJ2-7; 8 bases agree with TRBD2. The CDR3 covers 15 residues. Per germline, CDR1 MDHEN and CDR2 SYDVKM. After removal of 5 bases from V and 2 bases from J, the junction contained 8 bases not matched to a gene. The chain's CDR3 is CASSTPGGSTYEQYF. CDR3 nucleotides: TGTGCCAGCAGTACCCCGGGAGGGTCCACCTACGAGCAGTACTTC.

The gene calls are TRBV10-1 and TRBJ1-6; a possible D gene is TRBD1 (5 bases). There are 15 residues in the CDR3. Deletions cut 6 bases from V and 0 bases from J, with 9 bases between. CDR1 and CDR2 from the germline V gene are WNHNN and SYGVQD (reference sequence). The CDR3 spells CASSPGSSYNSPLHF. CDR3 bases: TGCGCCAGCAGCCCAGGGAGCTCCTATAATTCACCCCTCCACTTT.

In this sample, this clone turned up a few times. The J gene is TRBJ1-1, the V gene TRBV7-8, with TRBD1 matching 8 bases. The CDR3 has 16 amino acids. Germline trimming cut 5 bases from V and 4 bases from J; bases unmatched to any gene: 12. Germline V gives CDR1 SGHVS, CDR2 FQNEAQ. CDR3 amino acids: CASSPPSAGGSTEAFF. CDR3 nucleotide sequence: TGTGCCAGCAGCCCTCCCTCGGCAGGGGGCAGCACTGAAGCTTTCTTT.

The chain recombines TRBV7-8 with TRBJ1-1, with D possibly being TRBD1 (6 bases). Germline values: CDR1 SGHVS, CDR2 FQNEAQ. The CDR3 is 15 residues long. The ends were cut back, 4 bases at V and 1 base at J, with 13 bases in the middle. CDR3: CASSWGGTQNTEAFF. Written as DNA, the CDR3 is TGTGCCAGCAGCTGGGGGGGGACACAGAACACTGAAGCTTTCTTT. Looking up the rest from reference TRBV7-8 and TRBJ1-1 gives the full variable domain: GAGVSQSPRYKVAKRGQDVALRCDPISGHVSLFWYQQALGQGPEFLTYFQNEAQLDKSGLPSDRFFAERPEGSVSTLKIQRTQQEDSAVYLCASSWGGTQNTEAFFGQGTRLTVV.